A single sample is the source of the 31 T cell receptor beta chains below, sequenced in a study of cytomegalovirus exposure and HLA in healthy donors. PCR employed 60 Vbeta and 13 Jbeta primers. TCRdb's copy holds only in-frame clones and misses some; the assay was immunoSEQ multiplex PCR. Among more than 90,000 clones listed, roughly 73% were seen once. The sequenced sample consisted of PBMCs. The source of these receptors is a woman aged 30 to 39 in good health and CMV-seronegative.

J is TRBJ1-4 and V is TRBV4-2, with D perhaps matching TRBD1 (5 bases). Germline loops: CDR1 LGHNA, CDR2 YNFKEQ. The CDR3 runs to 15 residues. With 4 bases removed from V and 5 bases from J, the gap between germline ends came to 14 bases. CDR3 in amino acids: CASSPTETKNEKLFF. The CDR3 region has the DNA TGTGCCAGCAGCCCGACAGAGACCAAGAATGAAAAACTGTTTTTT.

The rearrangement links TRBV5-1 to TRBJ2-7; tentatively, D is TRBD1 (6 bases). CDR1 is SGHRS and CDR2 is YFSETQ in the germline V gene. CDR3 length: 15 residues. Between the trimmed V and J ends, which lost 1 base and 0 bases, there was a span of 11 bases. The CDR3 reads CASSLRQASSYEQYF. The CDR3 nucleotides read TGCGCCAGCAGCTTGCGACAGGCGAGCTCCTACGAGCAGTACTTC.

This clone was detected a few times. The chain combines TRBV29-1 with TRBJ1-2; D is possibly TRBD1 (5 bases). Germline CDR1 and CDR2: SQVTM and ANQGSEA. The CDR3 contains 17 residues. Trimming shortened V by 3 bases and J by 0 bases, and 20 bases separated the two germline ends. The DNA of the CDR3 is TGCAGCGTTGATAGATTGGGAGGGGTCGGAGCTAACTATGGCTACACCTTC. It specifies CSVDRLGGVGANYGYTF.

The V call is TRBV5-4, the J call TRBJ1-2; D gene unclear. Trimming pared 3 bases from V and 4 bases from J, leaving 16 bases between. Per germline, CDR1 SGHNT and CDR2 YYREEE (reference sequence). This CDR3 is 15 amino acids long. The CDR3 is CASSSTIARIYGYTF. The CDR3 nucleotides read TGTGCCAGCAGCTCAACAATCGCCAGGATCTATGGCTACACCTTC.

CDR3 sequence: CASRLGQRQETQYF. The CDR3 coding sequence is TGCGCCAGCAGACTGGGACAGAGACAAGAGACCCAGTACTTC. The chain combines TRBV5-1 with TRBJ2-5; 7 bases align to TRBD1. Germline V CDR1 and CDR2: SGHRS, YFSETQ. V lost 5 bases to trimming and J lost 2 bases; unmatched junction nucleotides: 6. CDR3 length: 14 residues.

The J gene is TRBJ1-6, the V gene TRBV19, with a tentative D call TRBD1 (6 bases). V was trimmed by 6 bases and J by 10 bases, leaving 16 bases between them. The germline V gene has CDR1 LNHDA and CDR2 SQIVND (reference sequence). The CDR3 contains 14 residues. CDR3 nucleotides: TGTGCCAGTAGCGTACAGGGATGGGACTCACCCCTCCACTTT. Protein product: CASSVQGWDSPLHF.

The sample holds a few counts of this clone. The genes are TRBV5-4 and TRBJ2-3, with 7 nucleotides matching TRBD1. V trimming: 6 bases; J trimming: 2 bases; junction bases outside the gene matches: 6. Germline assignment: CDR1 SGHNT and CDR2 YYREEE (reference sequence). The CDR3 loop spans 14 amino acids. The CDR3 spells CASKPQGITDTQYF. CDR3 coding DNA: TGTGCCAGCAAACCACAGGGGATCACAGATACGCAGTATTTT.

The chain employs TRBV6-5 and TRBJ1-2; D gene ambiguous. Trimming left V 2 bases short and J 6 bases short, with 16 bases between. Germline V gene lookup returns CDR1 MNHEY and CDR2 SVGAGI. The CDR3 covers 15 residues. CDR3 in DNA: TGTGCCAGCAGTTACAACCTGGAGGGTTACGATGGCTACACCTTC. It encodes CASSYNLEGYDGYTF.

The genes are TRBV4-3 and TRBJ1-6; a weak D match, TRBD1 (5 bases). V was trimmed by 2 bases and J by 4 bases, leaving 12 bases between them. CDR1 is LGHNA and CDR2 is YSLEER in the germline V gene. The CDR3 runs 16 residues. The CDR3 DNA reads TGCGCCAGCAGCCAAACAGGTCTGGGATATAATTCACCCCTCCACTTT. Translated, it gives CASSQTGLGYNSPLHF.

V gene TRBV7-9 combines with J gene TRBJ2-7; 9 bases align to TRBD1. The CDR3 loop spans 16 amino acids. Germline V CDR1 and CDR2: SEHNR, FQNEAQ (reference sequence). V was pared by 4 bases and J by 5 bases, with 12 bases of the junction left unmatched. This chain's CDR3 is CASSSRTGTGTHEQYF. The CDR3 DNA reads TGTGCCAGCAGCTCCAGGACCGGGACAGGGACCCACGAGCAGTACTTC.

The CDR3 sequence is CASSLEEGASNEKLFF. The DNA of the CDR3 is TGCGCCAGCAGCTTGGAGGAAGGGGCGTCTAATGAAAAACTGTTTTTT. V is TRBV5-1 and J is TRBJ1-4; a possible D gene is TRBD1 (5 bases). Germline CDR1 is SGHRS and CDR2 is YFSETQ. CDR3 length: 16 residues. V lost 0 bases and J lost 3, with 12 bases in between.

This clone was found a few times. The chain links TRBV9 to TRBJ1-3; no firm D call. CDR1 is SGDLS and CDR2 is YYNGEE in the germline V gene. The CDR3 has 15 amino acids. V lost 0 bases and J lost 3, with 10 bases in between. Written as DNA, the CDR3 is TGTGCCAGCAGCGTAGGAGGGTTGGATGGAAACACCATATATTTT. Translated: CASSVGGLDGNTIYF.

The V and J genes are TRBV2 and TRBJ2-4; 7 bases are shared with TRBD1. CDR3 length equals 14 residues. Germline values: CDR1 SNHLY, CDR2 FYNNEI. Unmatched junction bases numbered 9, after V lost 7 bases and J lost 6 bases. CDR3 region: CASIDRVRLNIQYF. CDR3 sequence (DNA): TGTGCCAGCATCGACAGGGTCCGGTTAAACATTCAGTACTTC.

This chain uses TRBV27 with TRBJ1-1, with TRBD1 matching 9 bases. V lost 5 bases and J lost 3; bases outside the gene matches: 13. This CDR3 comprises 17 residues. The germline gives CDR1 MNHEY, CDR2 SMNVEV (reference sequence). The CDR3 region is CASSAAVTGGSDTEAFF. As DNA, the CDR3 is TGTGCCAGCAGTGCAGCGGTAACAGGGGGCAGTGACACTGAAGCTTTCTTT.

The chain links TRBV27 to TRBJ1-2; 10 bases map to TRBD1. CDR1 is MNHEY, CDR2 SMNVEV, per germline (reference sequence). Losses at the gene ends were 6 bases for V and 5 bases for J; bases not matched to a gene: 12. The CDR3 loop spans 16 amino acids. The CDR3 DNA reads TGTGCCAGCAGGCCGGTCGGGACAGGGGAAGGATATGGCTACACCTTC. This gives the protein CASRPVGTGEGYGYTF.

The J gene is TRBJ1-2, the V gene TRBV27; D is unclear. Looked up from germline, CDR1 is MNHEY and CDR2 is SMNVEV (reference sequence). There are 13 residues in the CDR3. V was clipped by 4 bases and J by 3 bases, with 9 bases between them. CDR3 sequence: CASSSPPYYGYTF. The CDR3 coding sequence is TGTGCCAGCAGTTCCCCCCCATACTATGGCTACACCTTC.

The V call is TRBV4-1, the J call TRBJ1-3; the D gene is possibly TRBD1 (6 bases). Germline V CDR1 and CDR2: MGHRA, YSYEKL. This CDR3 is 15 amino acids long. V was cut by 2 bases and J by 7 bases, with 15 bases left in between. The DNA of the CDR3 is TGCGCCAGCAGCCAAACGACAGGAGATCTTAACACCATATATTTT. Its translation is CASSQTTGDLNTIYF.

This clone turned up a few times. The rearrangement joins TRBV11-3 to TRBJ1-1; unclear D gene. The V gene lost 4 bases and the J gene lost 1 base, with 10 bases spanning the gap. The CDR3 covers 14 residues. Germline V gives CDR1 SGHNT, CDR2 YENEEA. The CDR3 DNA sequence: TGTGCCAGCAGCTCTTCAGGCTCGAACACTGAAGCTTTCTTT. It codes for CASSSSGSNTEAFF.

The chain joins TRBV5-1 to TRBJ1-4; no clear D. CDR1 is SGHRS, CDR2 YFSETQ, per germline. The CDR3 is 16 amino acids. Between the trimmed V and J ends, which lost 0 bases and 0 bases, there was a span of 9 bases. CDR3 in DNA: TGCGCCAGCAGCTTGGCCGAGGGAGCAACTAATGAAAAACTGTTTTTT. Its translation is CASSLAEGATNEKLFF.

The chain carries TRBV5-1 and TRBJ2-2; 10 bases align to TRBD1. The CDR3 is made up of 17 amino acids. J gave up 4 bases and V 0 bases, and 6 bases lay outside the gene matches. Germline V gives CDR1 SGHRS, CDR2 YFSETQ. The CDR3 DNA reads TGCGCCAGCAGCTTGGCCGGGGGGACAGGGGTCACCGGGGAGCTGTTTTTT. Protein: CASSLAGGTGVTGELFF.

To note about this clone: At one end, the junction sequence differs from germline, possibly due to a read error. Other DNA sequences in this specimen translate into the identical CDR3. The chain carries TRBV10-2 and TRBJ1-1, with a possible D match to TRBD1 (6 bases). This CDR3 region has 15 residues. In germline, CDR1 is WSHSY, CDR2 SAAADI. The CDR3 DNA is TGCGCCAGCAGTCGGCAGGGGAATGGGGACACTGAGGCTTTCTTT. Protein product: CASSRQGNGDTEAFF.

The chain combines TRBV6-5 with TRBJ1-5, with D tentatively TRBD1 (6 bases). Germline values: CDR1 MNHEY, CDR2 SVGAGI. The CDR3 loop spans 13 amino acids. Trimming cost V 6 bases and J 5 bases, with 11 bases left between them. CDR3 region: CASSGQPDQPQHF. The CDR3, as DNA: TGTGCCAGCAGCGGACAGCCTGATCAGCCCCAGCATTTT.

This chain links TRBV19 with TRBJ1-2; 7 nucleotides agree with TRBD1. With 7 bases clipped from V and 8 bases from J, the junction kept 7 bases outside the gene matches. There are 12 residues in the CDR3. Germline V gives CDR1 LNHDA, CDR2 SQIVND (reference sequence). CDR3 sequence reads: CASTQGDLGYTF. The CDR3 nucleotides are TGTGCCAGTACGCAGGGGGATCTCGGCTACACCTTC.

This clone was observed a few times. The V call is TRBV6-6, the J call TRBJ1-2; TRBD1 matches at 8 bases. The CDR3 sequence is 13 residues long. Germline lookup yields CDR1 MNHNY and CDR2 SVGAGI (reference sequence). Losses at the gene ends were 2 bases for V and 12 bases for J; bases not matched to a gene: 8. As DNA, the CDR3 is TGTGCCAGCAGTTACGACAGGGGCGCGGGGGACACCTTC. Translated: CASSYDRGAGDTF.

This chain connects TRBV6-5 to TRBJ2-7; perhaps TRBD2 as D (6 bases). The CDR3 is 15 amino acids. The germline gives CDR1 MNHEY, CDR2 SVGAGI. V was shortened by 5 bases and J by 6 bases, with 20 bases between the two germline ends. CDR3 nucleotide sequence: TGTGCCAGCAGTACCATCGAGGCAGGGAGGCGCGAGCAGTACTTC. It encodes CASSTIEAGRREQYF.

This chain uses TRBV2 with TRBJ2-3, with D tentatively TRBD1 (6 bases). V lost 5 bases and J 1 base, leaving 10 bases between the germline ends. This CDR3 contains 14 residues. The germline V gene encodes CDR1 SNHLY and CDR2 FYNNEI. The CDR3 bases are TGTGCCAGCAGTTTGACAGGAGGCACAGATACGCAGTATTTT. Residues: CASSLTGGTDTQYF.

This sequence joins TRBV28 and TRBJ1-5, with 7 nucleotides matching TRBD1. The length of the CDR3 is 15 residues. CDR1 MDHEN and CDR2 SYDVKM come from the germline V gene. The trim removed 5 bases at V and 1 base at J, leaving 5 bases unmatched. The CDR3 DNA reads TGTGCCAGCAGTAATGACAGGGTAAGCAATCAGCCCCAGCATTTT. This translates into CASSNDRVSNQPQHF.

The sample holds a few counts of this clone. The V and J genes are TRBV7-2 and TRBJ1-1; 7 bases fit TRBD1. Trimming took 6 bases from V and 4 from J; bases not matched to a gene: 11. The germline V gene has CDR1 SGHTA and CDR2 FQGNSA. The CDR3 runs 15 residues. In nucleotides, the CDR3 is TGTGCCAGCAGTAGGAACCAGGGGGAATTCACTGAAGCTTTCTTT. Translated, it gives CASSRNQGEFTEAFF. Combining the CDR3 with reference TRBV7-2 and TRBJ1-1 gives the whole variable domain GAGVSQSPSNKVTEKGKDVELRCDPISGHTALYWYRQSLGQGLEFLIYFQGNSAPDKSGLPSDRFSAERTGGSVSTLTIQRTQQEDSAVYLCASSRNQGEFTEAFFGQGTRLTVV.

This chain uses TRBV7-6 with TRBJ1-1; D gene uncertain. Trimming took 5 bases from V and 6 from J, leaving 10 bases between them. In germline, CDR1 is SGHVS, CDR2 FNYEAQ. The CDR3 totals 12 residues. The CDR3 is CASSASGAEAFF. Here the CDR3 DNA reads TGTGCCAGCAGCGCGTCCGGGGCTGAAGCTTTCTTT.

The genes are TRBV2 and TRBJ1-2, with D unclear. The CDR3 extends over 12 amino acids. Between the trimmed V and J ends, which lost 8 bases and 2 bases, there was a span of 9 bases. Germline-derived CDR1 and CDR2 are SNHLY and FYNNEI. The CDR3 DNA reads as TGTGCCAGCGACAATACAAACTATGGCTACACCTTC. Translating gives CASDNTNYGYTF.

The chain combines TRBV7-9 with TRBJ1-2, with D perhaps TRBD1 (5 bases). CDR1 is SEHNR, CDR2 FQNEAQ, per germline (reference sequence). The CDR3 spans 15 residues. V was cut by 4 bases and J by 3 bases, with 15 bases left in between. CDR3: CASSSPYRSDYGYTF. The CDR3 DNA reads as TGTGCCAGCAGCTCCCCCTACAGGTCGGACTATGGCTACACCTTC.